The 9 T cell receptor beta chains listed next were all sequenced from one sample in a study of CD8 T cells in Susac syndrome. The RNA input was roughly 0.45 to 1 ug, and it was reverse transcribed with random hexamers. In TCRdb, the immunoSEQ multiplex PCR reads were re-called with MiXCR into one record per CDR3 protein. The sample has about 150,000 distinct CDR3 sequences, about 96% seen once. Sequences were obtained from CD4+ T cells from PBMCs. These receptor sequences come from a human donor with Susac syndrome.

This clonotype was detected once. The chain combines TRBV20-1 with TRBJ2-3, with TRBD1 as a possible D gene (6 bases). The CDR3 runs to 13 residues. The germline V gene has CDR1 DFQATT and CDR2 SNEGSKA (reference sequence). V was shortened by 5 bases and J by 9 bases, with 18 bases between the two germline ends. CDR3 region: CSAETGTSETQYF. CDR3 nucleotide sequence: TGCAGTGCTGAGACAGGTACAAGCGAAACGCAGTATTTT.

The chain couples TRBV29-1 to TRBJ2-3, with D maybe TRBD2 (5 bases). The germline V and J ends were trimmed by 5 bases and 1 base, with 10 bases remaining between them. CDR1 and CDR2 from the germline V gene are SQVTM and ANQGSEA. The CDR3 sequence is 13 residues long. The CDR3 DNA follows: TGCAGCGTTTTCGGGATAGGCACAGATACGCAGTATTTT. Protein product: CSVFGIGTDTQYF.

This sequence joins TRBV12-3 or TRBV12-4 and TRBJ2-3; tentatively, D is TRBD1 (5 bases). V lost 7 bases to trimming and J lost 6 bases, with 8 bases between them. The CDR3 consists of 11 residues. Here the CDR3 reads CASTPGDTQYF. The DNA for the CDR3 is TGTGCCAGCACCCCAGGGGATACGCAGTATTTT.

This sequence joins TRBV7-2 and TRBJ2-1; 7 bases fit TRBD1. CDR1 and CDR2 from the germline V gene are SGHTA and FQGNSA. Trimming at V came to 5 bases and at J to 10 bases, leaving 8 bases not matched to a gene. There are 13 residues in the CDR3. CDR3 bases: TGTGCCAGCAGCCCGGGGACAGTCTGGGAGCAGTTCTTC. Residues: CASSPGTVWEQFF.

The table lists this clonotype with a few counts. The CDR3: CASSQGSTRGLRRTDTQYF. Written as DNA, the CDR3 is TGCGCCAGCAGCCAAGGGAGTACGAGGGGGTTGCGTCGCACAGATACGCAGTATTTT. This chain connects TRBV4-1 to TRBJ2-3; D is possibly TRBD1 (6 bases). The V end lost 1 base, the J end lost 1 base, and 21 bases lay between the germline ends. The CDR3 covers 19 residues. Germline CDR1 MGHRA, CDR2 YSYEKL.

The chain employs TRBV19 and TRBJ2-5, with 9 bases that match TRBD2. CDR3 length: 16 residues. After removal of 3 bases from V and 3 bases from J, the junction contained 8 bases not matched to a gene. CDR1 and CDR2 (germline): LNHDA, SQIVND (reference sequence). The CDR3 nucleotides are TGTGCCAGTAGTATCGCCTCTCTAGCGGGGAAAGAGACCCAGTACTTC. Residues: CASSIASLAGKETQYF.

The rearrangement uses TRBV20-1 and TRBJ2-5, with D possibly being TRBD1 (5 bases). This CDR3 has 12 residues. The V gene's germline CDR1 is DFQATT and CDR2 SNEGSKA (reference sequence). Trimming pared 2 bases from V and 3 bases from J, leaving 7 bases between. As DNA, the CDR3 is TGCAGTGCTAGACAGGGTAAAGAGACCCAGTACTTC. Its translation is CSARQGKETQYF.

The chain links TRBV29-1 to TRBJ2-7; TRBD1 aligns across 7 bases. CDR1 is SQVTM and CDR2 is ANQGSEA in the germline V gene. V shed 5 bases and J 7 bases; nucleotides not matched to a gene: 11. This CDR3 contains 13 residues. CDR3: CSVSADRRGEQYF. The CDR3 DNA sequence: TGCAGCGTTTCTGCTGATCGCAGGGGGGAGCAGTACTTC.

This clonotype was observed once. V is TRBV29-1 and J is TRBJ2-3; D might be TRBD1 or TRBD2, each matching 6 bases. The CDR3 sequence is 14 residues long. Germline loops: CDR1 SQVTM, CDR2 ANQGSEA. V gave up 8 bases and J gave up 3 bases, with 18 bases separating them. CDR3 in amino acids: CSHRRGTGTDTQYF. CDR3 DNA: TGCAGCCACCGGAGGGGGACGGGGACAGATACGCAGTATTTT.